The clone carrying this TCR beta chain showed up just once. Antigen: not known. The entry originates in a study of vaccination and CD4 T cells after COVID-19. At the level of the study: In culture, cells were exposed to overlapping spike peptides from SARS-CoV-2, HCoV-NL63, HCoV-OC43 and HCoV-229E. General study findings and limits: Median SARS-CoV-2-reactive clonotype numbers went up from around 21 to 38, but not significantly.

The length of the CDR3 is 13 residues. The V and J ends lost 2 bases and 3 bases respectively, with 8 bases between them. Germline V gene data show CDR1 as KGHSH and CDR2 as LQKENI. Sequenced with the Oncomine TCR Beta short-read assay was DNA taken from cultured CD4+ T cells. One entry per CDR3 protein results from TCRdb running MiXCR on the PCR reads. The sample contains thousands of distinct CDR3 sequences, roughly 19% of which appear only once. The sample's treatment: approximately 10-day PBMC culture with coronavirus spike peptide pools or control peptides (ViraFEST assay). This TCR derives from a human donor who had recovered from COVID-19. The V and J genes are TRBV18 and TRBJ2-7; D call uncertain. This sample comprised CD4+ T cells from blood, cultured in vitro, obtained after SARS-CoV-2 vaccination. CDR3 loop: CASSPSTLYEQYF. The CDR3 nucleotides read TGTGCCAGCTCACCATCTACCCTCTACGAGCAGTACTTC.